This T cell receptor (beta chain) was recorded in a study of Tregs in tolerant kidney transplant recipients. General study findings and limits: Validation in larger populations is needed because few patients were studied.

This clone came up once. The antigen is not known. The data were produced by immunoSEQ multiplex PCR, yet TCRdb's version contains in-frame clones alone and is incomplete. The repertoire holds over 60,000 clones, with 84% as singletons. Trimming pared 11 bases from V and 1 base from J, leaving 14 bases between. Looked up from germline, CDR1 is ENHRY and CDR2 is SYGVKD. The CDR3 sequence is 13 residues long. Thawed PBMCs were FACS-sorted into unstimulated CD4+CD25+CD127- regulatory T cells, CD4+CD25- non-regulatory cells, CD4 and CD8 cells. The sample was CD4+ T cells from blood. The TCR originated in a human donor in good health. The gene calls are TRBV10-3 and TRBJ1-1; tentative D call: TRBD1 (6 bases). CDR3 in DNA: TGTGCCGCTGTGGGGGGCGAGAACACTGAAGCTTTCTTT. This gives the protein CAAVGGENTEAFF.